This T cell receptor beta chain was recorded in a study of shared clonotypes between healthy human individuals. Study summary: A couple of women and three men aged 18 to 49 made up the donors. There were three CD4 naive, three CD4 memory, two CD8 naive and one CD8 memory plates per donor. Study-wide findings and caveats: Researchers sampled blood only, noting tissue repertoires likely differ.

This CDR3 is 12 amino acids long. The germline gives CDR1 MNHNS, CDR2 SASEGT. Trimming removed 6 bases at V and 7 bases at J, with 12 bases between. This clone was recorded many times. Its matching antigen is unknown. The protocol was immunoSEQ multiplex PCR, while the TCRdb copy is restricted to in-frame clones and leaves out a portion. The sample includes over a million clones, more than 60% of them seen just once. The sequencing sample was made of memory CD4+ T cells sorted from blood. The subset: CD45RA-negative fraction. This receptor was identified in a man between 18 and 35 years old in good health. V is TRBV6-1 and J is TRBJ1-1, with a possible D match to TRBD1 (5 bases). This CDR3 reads CASRSDGGEAFF. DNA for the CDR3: TGTGCCAGCAGATCGGACGGGGGTGAAGCTTTCTTT.